The 22 T cell receptor beta chains given below trace back to one sample, sequenced in a study of human T cells and chemical hapten exposure. TCRdb fed the RACE reads into MiXCR, producing one record per CDR3 protein. This table has 300,000 to 350,000 distinct CDR3 sequences, approximately 6.3% appearing once. Time point defined: patch test 1, 2 weeks after DPC sensitization. The treatment denotes: therapeutic diphenylcyclopropenone sensitization with weekly scalp DPC. Here the sequenced sample was whole blood, taken in connection with sensitization to the hapten diphenylcyclopropenone (DPC). The receptor set was obtained from a young woman with alopecia areata. Some clones in this sample may be carry-over from other donors' samples.

This sequence joins TRBV20-1 and TRBJ1-6, with D perhaps matching TRBD1 (5 bases). The CDR3 runs to 13 residues. The V and J ends lost 3 bases and 5 bases respectively, with 8 bases between them. Looked up from germline, CDR1 is DFQATT and CDR2 is SNEGSKA (reference sequence). The CDR3 loop is CSASVRDNSPLHF. The CDR3 coding sequence is TGCAGTGCTAGTGTCAGGGATAATTCACCCCTCCACTTT.

The V call is TRBV7-9, the J call TRBJ1-1; D unclear. V gave up 5 bases and J gave up 1 base, with 11 bases separating them. CDR3 length equals 14 residues. The germline V gene has CDR1 SEHNR and CDR2 FQNEAQ (reference sequence). The CDR3 bases are TGTGCCAGCAGCAAAAACACAGCGAACACTGAAGCTTTCTTT. Protein: CASSKNTANTEAFF.

This clonotype was counted only a few times. The rearrangement uses TRBV7-2 and TRBJ1-5, with TRBD1 identical over 9 bases. The CDR3 loop spans 16 amino acids. Germline assignment: CDR1 SGHTA and CDR2 FQGNSA. The V and J ends lost 0 bases and 3 bases, in that order; junction bases with no gene match: 3. The CDR3, as DNA: TGTGCCAGCAGCTTAGCAGGGACAGGGACCAATCAGCCCCAGCATTTT. It encodes CASSLAGTGTNQPQHF.

The genes are TRBV18 and TRBJ2-3; D perhaps matches TRBD2 (6 bases). V lost 4 bases and J 0 bases, leaving 11 bases between the germline ends. The CDR3 loop spans 15 amino acids. Per the germline V gene, CDR1 is KGHSH and CDR2 is LQKENI. The CDR3 nucleotides are TGTGCCAGCTCACAGGGACTTACTAGCACAGATACGCAGTATTTT. Translating gives CASSQGLTSTDTQYF.

This chain links TRBV20-1 with TRBJ1-5, with D unclear. The CDR3 is 13 residues long. Germline loops: CDR1 DFQATT, CDR2 SNEGSKA (reference sequence). Trimming took off 6 bases at V and 4 bases at J, with 13 bases between the two ends. CDR3 DNA sequence: TGCAGTGCCTGTAAGGGTTATAATCAGCCCCAGCATTTT. It specifies CSACKGYNQPQHF.

This clonotype has only a few counts. CDR3 residues: CASSYSGPINPDTQYF. The CDR3 DNA is TGTGCCAGCAGTTACTCGGGGCCAATTAACCCAGATACGCAGTATTTT. The chain carries TRBV6-2 or TRBV6-3 and TRBJ2-3, with a possible D match to TRBD1 (5 bases). Trimming took 0 bases from V and 4 from J, leaving 14 bases between them. This CDR3 spans 16 amino acids. Germline V gives CDR1 MNHEY, CDR2 SVGEGT.

The chain carries TRBV5-1 and TRBJ1-1, with TRBD1 as a possible D gene (5 bases). The V end was cut by 0 bases, the J end by 10 bases, with 22 bases between. Germline CDR1 SGHRS, CDR2 YFSETQ. The CDR3 runs 16 residues. DNA of the CDR3: TGCGCCAGCAGCTTGGTGGTTCGAAATGTGGGGCTTGGAGCTTTCTTT. Protein product: CASSLVVRNVGLGAFF.

This clonotype was observed a few times. The J gene is TRBJ1-1, the V gene TRBV7-8; TRBD1 is a possible D gene (6 bases). With 1 base removed from V and 2 bases from J, the gap between germline ends came to 14 bases. The CDR3 consists of 16 residues. The germline V gene encodes CDR1 SGHVS and CDR2 FQNEAQ. The CDR3 here is CASSLVAGGINTEAFF. CDR3 in DNA: TGTGCCAGCAGCTTAGTCGCGGGGGGCATTAACACTGAAGCTTTCTTT.

This clonotype was found a few times. The CDR3 is CSANHLNTEAFF. In nucleotides, the CDR3 is TGCAGTGCTAACCATTTGAACACTGAAGCTTTCTTT. This chain connects TRBV20-1 to TRBJ1-1; D unclear. CDR1 is DFQATT and CDR2 is SNEGSKA in the germline V gene (reference sequence). Trimming took 4 bases from V and 0 from J, leaving 6 bases between them. The CDR3 runs 12 residues.

This rearrangement joins TRBV20-1 to TRBJ2-1; D is possibly TRBD2 (6 bases). Germline V gene sequence: CDR1 DFQATT, CDR2 SNEGSKA (reference sequence). The V gene lost 0 bases and the J gene lost 5 bases, with 14 bases spanning the gap. The CDR3 contains 15 residues. The CDR3 reads CSARDGGTIDNEQFF. CDR3 in DNA: TGCAGTGCTAGAGATGGAGGGACCATAGACAATGAGCAGTTCTTC.

The chain employs TRBV9 and TRBJ2-1, with 8 positions matching TRBD1. J gave up 2 bases and V 3 bases, and 7 bases lay outside the gene matches. Germline loops: CDR1 SGDLS, CDR2 YYNGEE. CDR3 length: 16 residues. Written as DNA, the CDR3 is TGTGCCAGCAGCGGCGATAGGGACAGGCCCTACAATGAGCAGTTCTTC. Its translation: CASSGDRDRPYNEQFF.

This sequence joins TRBV7-6 and TRBJ2-7, with 8 bases that match TRBD2. Trimming removed 5 bases from V and 4 bases from J; junction bases left unmatched: 7. This CDR3 comprises 14 residues. Germline-derived CDR1 and CDR2 are SGHVS and FNYEAQ. In DNA, the CDR3 is TGTGCCAGCAGCCTCCGGGGCGGGGGGTACGAGCAGTACTTC. It codes for CASSLRGGGYEQYF. Full variable domain (outside the CDR3, taken from reference TRBV7-6 and TRBJ2-7): GAGVSQSPRYKVTKRGQDVALRCDPISGHVSLYWYRQALGQGPEFLTYFNYEAQQDKSGLPNDRFSAERPEGSISTLTIQRTEQRDSAMYRCASSLRGGGYEQYFGPGTRLTVT.

The V gene is TRBV10-3, the J gene TRBJ2-1, with 11 bases aligning to TRBD2. The ends lost 5 bases at V and 5 bases at J; junction bases unmatched: 2. This CDR3 comprises 14 residues. Germline CDR1 ENHRY, CDR2 SYGVKD. CDR3 sequence: CAISPSGGNNEQFF. The DNA for the CDR3 is TGTGCCATCAGTCCTAGCGGGGGGAACAATGAGCAGTTCTTC.

This clonotype showed up many times. The chain joins TRBV3-1 to TRBJ2-1; 8 positions match TRBD1. With 3 bases clipped from V and 6 bases from J, the junction kept 7 bases outside the gene matches. The CDR3 extends over 15 amino acids. The germline CDR1 and CDR2 sequences are LGHDT and YNNKEL (reference sequence). The CDR3 sequence: CASSQDYGTGNEQFF. CDR3 sequence (DNA): TGTGCCAGCAGCCAGGATTACGGGACAGGCAATGAGCAGTTCTTC.

This chain connects TRBV7-9 to TRBJ1-6, with TRBD1 identical over 10 bases. Trimming took 4 bases from V and 9 from J; bases not matched to a gene: 6. Looked up from germline, CDR1 is SEHNR and CDR2 is FQNEAQ (reference sequence). This CDR3 has 15 residues. CDR3 nucleotide sequence: TGTGCCAGCAGCTCCGCCGGGACAGGGGTTTCACCCCTCCACTTT. Encoded protein: CASSSAGTGVSPLHF.

This clonotype was seen many times. The CDR3 loop is CASSQVGGQGPRLGFF. The CDR3, as DNA: TGCGCCAGCAGCCAAGTCGGGGGACAGGGCCCTCGGCTAGGTTTCTTT. This rearrangement joins TRBV4-1 to TRBJ1-1; TRBD1 agrees at 9 bases. V gave up 1 base and J gave up 13 bases; unmatched junction bases: 16. Germline V gives CDR1 MGHRA, CDR2 YSYEKL. The CDR3 covers 16 residues.

This clonotype has at least ten counts. This chain's CDR3 is CASRPGRSSYNSPLHF. The DNA for the CDR3 is TGTGCCAGCCGCCCTGGACGCTCTTCCTATAATTCACCCCTCCACTTT. The gene calls are TRBV27 and TRBJ1-6; D remains unclear. Per germline, CDR1 MNHEY and CDR2 SMNVEV (reference sequence). V was clipped by 8 bases and J by 1 base, with 15 bases between them. The CDR3 has 16 amino acids.

The gene calls are TRBV4-2 and TRBJ1-3; 11 nucleotides align to TRBD1. The CDR3 contains 19 residues. With 0 bases clipped from V and 4 bases from J, the junction kept 11 bases outside the gene matches. Germline V lookup: CDR1 LGHNA, CDR2 YNFKEQ. CDR3 residues: CASSQEFRTGGAGGNTIYF. CDR3 sequence (DNA): TGTGCCAGCAGCCAAGAATTCAGGACAGGGGGCGCAGGAGGAAACACCATATATTTT.

This clonotype was seen more than once but under ten times. The chain carries TRBV20-1 and TRBJ2-3, with D possibly being TRBD1 or TRBD2 (6 bases each). The CDR3 contains 14 residues. The V end was cut by 6 bases, the J end by 1 base, with 14 bases between. Germline CDR1 reads DFQATT; CDR2 reads SNEGSKA (reference sequence). In DNA form, the CDR3 reads TGCAGTGCAAACGGGGGCGACGGCACAGATACGCAGTATTTT. Translation: CSANGGDGTDTQYF.

Ten or more counts support this clonotype. This chain links TRBV18 with TRBJ2-1, with TRBD2 matching 7 bases. Losses at the gene ends were 5 bases for V and 9 bases for J; bases not matched to a gene: 4. The CDR3 has 12 residues. Germline CDR1 KGHSH, CDR2 LQKENI. CDR3 nucleotide sequence: TGTGCCAGCTCATACGGGGGGAGTGAGCAGTTCTTC. This sequence encodes CASSYGGSEQFF.

There are a few counts of this clonotype. J is TRBJ2-3 and V is TRBV12-3 or TRBV12-4; TRBD1 matches at 9 bases. CDR3 length: 16 amino acids. Unmatched junction bases numbered 7, after V lost 1 base and J lost 5 bases. The CDR3 DNA is TGTGCCAGCAGTTTAGTTCAGGGACAGGGACGAGATACGCAGTATTTT. Protein product: CASSLVQGQGRDTQYF.

This clonotype was recorded many times. This chain links TRBV5-1 with TRBJ2-7; 8 bases line up with TRBD1. V dropped 5 bases and J dropped 4; count of bases not matched to a gene: 8. There are 14 residues in the CDR3. The germline gives CDR1 SGHRS, CDR2 YFSETQ. The CDR3 spells CASSYGQGTYEQYF. The CDR3 region has the DNA TGCGCCAGCAGTTACGGACAGGGAACATACGAGCAGTACTTC.